This TCR beta chain was obtained from a study of cytomegalovirus exposure and HLA in healthy donors. Overall study findings and caveats: Cytomegalovirus-associated TCR beta chains were listed, numbering 150 to 200.

Primers: 60 Vbeta forward and 13 Jbeta reverse. Produced via immunoSEQ multiplex PCR; TCRdb's table is partial and in-frame only. This listing includes roughly 60,000 clones. Germline V gene sequence: CDR1 SGHNT, CDR2 YENEEA. After removal of 5 bases from V and 4 bases from J, the junction contained 9 bases not matched to a gene. CDR3 length equals 15 residues. Points on this clone: Its target is not known.

The chain links TRBV11-3 to TRBJ2-7, with 9 bases identical to TRBD1. Sequences were obtained from PBMCs. The receptor comes from a woman between 18 and 29 years old in good health and CMV-seronegative. The CDR3 coding sequence is TGTGCCAGCAGCCTTACGATGGACAGGGGTTACGAGCAGTACTTC. Protein product: CASSLTMDRGYEQYF.